One T cell receptor beta chain is described in this entry. This record belongs to a study of cytomegalovirus exposure and HLA in healthy donors. Both 60 Vbeta primers and 13 Jbeta primers went into the PCR. Repertoires were generated with immunoSEQ multiplex PCR, while TCRdb's copy carries only in-frame clones and drops some. The top ten hold approximately 3.7% of the sample, which has about 110,000 clones, around 79% seen once. Germline V gives CDR1 LGHNA, CDR2 YNFKEQ. V lost 0 bases to trimming and J lost 5 bases; unmatched junction nucleotides: 9. This CDR3 comprises 18 residues. The sequence derives from a man in his sixties in good health and CMV-seronegative. The specimen sequenced was PBMCs. The chain carries TRBV4-2 and TRBJ2-5; 13 positions agree with TRBD2. CDR3 DNA: TGTGCCAGCAGCCAAGAACATTTACTAGCGGGGGGGCCGGAGACCCAGTACTTC. Translating gives CASSQEHLLAGGPETQYF.